This T cell receptor beta chain was captured in a study of blood T cell repertoires in COVID-19. The method was immunoSEQ multiplex PCR; TCRdb's version includes in-frame clones alone and lacks a portion of them. The sample consists of roughly 80,000 clones, almost 90% of them appearing once. Germline CDR1 and CDR2: LNHDA and SQIVND (reference sequence). CDR3 length: 14 residues. V was trimmed by 5 bases and J by 0 bases, leaving 10 bases between them. Sequenced material: peripheral blood. The receptor comes from an elderly woman with acute or convalescent COVID-19. This chain uses TRBV19 with TRBJ1-1, with TRBD1 as a possible D gene (6 bases). The CDR3 DNA sequence: TGTGCCAGTAGTTTTGGGGGCCTGAACACTGAAGCTTTCTTT. Translation: CASSFGGLNTEAFF.